The next 20 T cell receptor beta chains were all read from a single sample in a study of T-cell reconstitution after alpha-beta-depleted transplantation in children. Unique molecular identifiers were used in preparing the TCRbeta library. TCRdb re-called the PCR reads with MiXCR, one entry per CDR3 protein. Of some 640,000 distinct CDR3 sequences listed, 16% are singletons. Sample: PBMCs from the stem cell graft donor, taken from the stem cell graft. These receptors were obtained from a human donor who donated a stem cell graft to a child with acute myeloid leukemia.

The chain uses TRBV20-1 and TRBJ2-1, with D possibly being TRBD2 (5 bases). The germline CDR1 and CDR2 sequences are DFQATT and SNEGSKA (reference sequence). Trimming left V 6 bases short and J 3 bases short, with 12 bases between. The CDR3 sequence is 13 residues long. The CDR3 loop is CSATNGDYNEQFF. CDR3 bases: TGCAGTGCAACCAACGGGGACTACAATGAGCAGTTCTTC.

This clonotype was detected only a few times. The chain combines TRBV6-5 with TRBJ2-2; TRBD2 aligns across 8 bases. V shed 2 bases and J 5 bases; nucleotides not matched to a gene: 1. Germline V CDR1 and CDR2: MNHEY, SVGAGI. CDR3 length equals 14 residues. CDR3 nucleotides: TGTGCCAGCAGTTACGCGGGGGGAACCGGGGAGCTGTTTTTT. It specifies CASSYAGGTGELFF.

This chain uses TRBV28 with TRBJ2-2; weak D call: TRBD1 (5 bases). The germline CDR1 and CDR2 sequences are MDHEN and SYDVKM. CDR3 length: 12 residues. V lost 11 bases and J 1 base, leaving 8 bases between the germline ends. CDR3: CAGTGNTGELFF. DNA for the CDR3: TGTGCCGGAACAGGGAACACCGGGGAGCTGTTTTTT.

The chain has TRBV20-1 and TRBJ2-5, with D maybe TRBD1 (5 bases). Germline assignment: CDR1 DFQATT and CDR2 SNEGSKA (reference sequence). V lost 3 bases and J 5 bases, leaving 19 bases between the germline ends. This CDR3 is built from 15 residues. DNA for the CDR3: TGCAGTGCTAGGACCCCTGACAGCCCGTGGGAGACCCAGTACTTC. Protein: CSARTPDSPWETQYF.

The chain joins TRBV20-1 to TRBJ2-1; D not certain. V gave up 4 bases and J gave up 5 bases, with 18 bases separating them. Germline CDR1 reads DFQATT; CDR2 reads SNEGSKA (reference sequence). The CDR3 is made up of 15 amino acids. The CDR3 DNA follows: TGCAGTGCTAACCCATTCGCGCAGGCTGACAATGAGCAGTTCTTC. Translation gives CSANPFAQADNEQFF.

This clonotype was seen ten or more times. The V and J genes are TRBV6-6 and TRBJ2-5, with D possibly TRBD2 on 6 matching bases. The CDR3 covers 13 residues. Trimming removed 2 bases at V and 7 bases at J, with 11 bases between. Germline CDR1 MNHNY, CDR2 SVGAGI (reference sequence). The CDR3 DNA is TGTGCCAGCAGTTACCTTCCGCGGGGGACCCAGTACTTC. It specifies CASSYLPRGTQYF.

The V gene is TRBV2, the J gene TRBJ2-5; D is perhaps TRBD1 (6 bases). This CDR3 has 18 residues. Germline V CDR1 and CDR2: SNHLY, FYNNEI. V was clipped by 10 bases and J by 4 bases, with 31 bases between them. Written as DNA, the CDR3 is TGTGCCATCTGCCCAAACCCGATCGACAGGCCTAGGGGAGAGACCCAGTACTTC. Protein sequence: CAICPNPIDRPRGETQYF.

The chain recombines TRBV12-3 or TRBV12-4 with TRBJ2-5; D is perhaps TRBD1 (6 bases). This CDR3 is built from 14 residues. Trimming removed 7 bases from V and 3 bases from J, with 15 bases in between. Here the CDR3 reads CASTPGHLKETQYF. In DNA form, the CDR3 reads TGTGCCAGCACCCCGGGACACTTGAAAGAGACCCAGTACTTC.

In its sample, this clonotype was seen many times. The rearrangement joins TRBV20-1 to TRBJ2-7; D assignment may be TRBD1 or TRBD2 (6 bases each). The germline V gene has CDR1 DFQATT and CDR2 SNEGSKA (reference sequence). Trimming left V 4 bases short and J 0 bases short, with 13 bases between. This CDR3 spans 14 amino acids. Here the CDR3 DNA reads TGCAGTGCTACGGGGGCGTTCCCCTCCTACGAGCAGTACTTC. Amino acids: CSATGAFPSYEQYF.

Only a few counts were recorded for this clonotype. V is TRBV6-2 or TRBV6-3 and J is TRBJ2-1, with D unresolved. The CDR3 covers 16 residues. Germline V gene data show CDR1 as MNHEY and CDR2 as SVGEGT. Trimming removed 0 bases from V and 0 bases from J, with 9 bases in between. CDR3 nucleotides: TGTGCCAGCAGTTACTCGTACTCGAGCTCCTACAATGAGCAGTTCTTC. This sequence encodes CASSYSYSSSYNEQFF.

This clonotype was seen repeatedly, ten times or more. The V gene is TRBV6-1, the J gene TRBJ1-3; D remains unclear. The length of the CDR3 is 13 residues. Between the trimmed V and J ends, which lost 4 bases and 0 bases, there was a span of 4 bases. Per germline, CDR1 MNHNS and CDR2 SASEGT. CDR3 nucleotide sequence: TGTGCCAGCAGTGGGGACTCTGGAAACACCATATATTTT. This gives the protein CASSGDSGNTIYF.

The rearrangement joins TRBV10-1 to TRBJ2-3, with 13 nucleotides matching TRBD2. V dropped 2 bases and J dropped 8; count of bases not matched to a gene: 4. Germline CDR1 WNHNN, CDR2 SYGVQD (reference sequence). The CDR3 spans 15 residues. The CDR3 region is CASSERTSGGTTQYF. The CDR3 DNA sequence: TGCGCCAGCAGTGAGAGGACTAGCGGGGGAACTACGCAGTATTTT.

At least ten counts were recorded for this clonotype. This sequence joins TRBV4-3 and TRBJ1-6; the D gene is possibly TRBD1 (6 bases). This CDR3 contains 16 residues. CDR1 and CDR2 from the germline V gene are LGHNA and YSLEER. Trimming removed 0 bases at V and 6 bases at J, with 12 bases between. CDR3 region: CASSQENPDSNSPLHF. DNA for the CDR3: TGCGCCAGCAGCCAAGAGAATCCGGACAGTAATTCACCCCTCCACTTT.

This clonotype was detected a few times. The gene calls are TRBV2 and TRBJ2-5, with 10 bases lining up with TRBD1. The CDR3 extends over 13 amino acids. Per germline, CDR1 SNHLY and CDR2 FYNNEI. V lost 6 bases, J lost 6 bases, and 4 bases stayed unmatched. The CDR3, as DNA: TGTGCCAGCAGAGCGGGACAGGGGAAGACCCAGTACTTC. This gives the protein CASRAGQGKTQYF.

The rearrangement joins TRBV12-3 or TRBV12-4 to TRBJ1-5; D gene uncertain. The V gene lost 0 bases and the J gene lost 4 bases, with 7 bases spanning the gap. The CDR3 covers 14 residues. The CDR3 sequence is CASSLAHGNQPQHF. CDR3 DNA sequence: TGTGCCAGCAGTTTAGCGCACGGGAATCAGCCCCAGCATTTT.

This clonotype was recorded at least ten times. The chain uses TRBV7-2 and TRBJ1-2; the D is unclear. V lost 5 bases to trimming and J lost 0 bases, with 13 bases between them. The CDR3 has 15 amino acids. Germline V gene lookup returns CDR1 SGHTA and CDR2 FQGNSA. CDR3 amino acids: CASSQTAQANYGYTF. The DNA of the CDR3 is TGTGCCAGCAGCCAGACGGCGCAAGCTAACTATGGCTACACCTTC.

Concerning this clonotype: One base away lies a much larger clone, so this may be a sequencing read error. The genes are TRBV20-1 and TRBJ2-5; D is possibly TRBD1 (7 bases). Germline V gene sequence: CDR1 DFQATT, CDR2 SNEGSKA (reference sequence). Deletions cut 3 bases from V and 3 bases from J, with 17 bases between. CDR3 length: 15 amino acids. CDR3 in amino acids: CSASETGRREETQYF. CDR3 nucleotides: TGCAGTGCTAGCGAGACAGGGAGGAGGGAAGAGACCCAGTACTTC.

This clonotype was found a few times. The V gene is TRBV6-5, the J gene TRBJ2-5, with D unclear. The CDR3 is 16 amino acids. V was shortened by 0 bases and J by 0 bases, with 11 bases between the two germline ends. From germline, CDR1 is MNHEY and CDR2 SVGAGI. CDR3 bases: TGTGCCAGCAGTTACTCAGGGTGGGCGGACCAAGAGACCCAGTACTTC. Translating it yields CASSYSGWADQETQYF.

At least ten counts were recorded for this clonotype. This chain uses TRBV7-2 with TRBJ2-7, with 7 bases fitting TRBD1. The CDR3 length is 12 residues. V shed 6 bases and J 7 bases; nucleotides not matched to a gene: 6. Per germline, CDR1 SGHTA and CDR2 FQGNSA. In DNA form, the CDR3 reads TGTGCCAGCAGTCTACAGGGGATTGAGCAGTACTTC. It specifies CASSLQGIEQYF.

J is TRBJ2-1 and V is TRBV5-5, with D possibly being TRBD2 (6 bases). Trimming pared 1 base from V and 4 bases from J, leaving 21 bases between. The CDR3 totals 18 residues. Germline CDR1 is SGHKS and CDR2 is YYEKEE (reference sequence). The CDR3 loop is CASSLPGAIKSLYNEQFF. CDR3 DNA: TGTGCCAGCAGCTTGCCGGGAGCCATTAAGAGTCTATACAATGAGCAGTTCTTC.